One sample yielded the 13 T cell receptor beta chains listed below, sequenced in a study of blood T cell repertoires in COVID-19. Sequencing used immunoSEQ multiplex PCR; TCRdb keeps in-frame clones, though not all of them. The sample lists about 140,000 clones, 82% occurring once. The sequenced sample consisted of peripheral blood. These receptors all come from a woman aged 80 or over with acute or convalescent COVID-19.

The genes are TRBV27 and TRBJ2-7, with D maybe TRBD1 (5 bases). CDR1 is MNHEY, CDR2 SMNVEV, per germline (reference sequence). V was pared by 5 bases and J by 4 bases, with 18 bases between. CDR3 size: 15 residues. CDR3 in amino acids: CASSIARQNSYEQYF. The CDR3 bases are TGTGCCAGCAGTATCGCCCGACAGAATAGTTACGAGCAGTACTTC.

V is TRBV5-1 and J is TRBJ2-5; TRBD2 matches at 7 bases. J was trimmed by 4 bases and V by 2 bases; bases with no gene match: 8. The CDR3 is 15 amino acids. From germline, CDR1 is SGHRS and CDR2 YFSETQ. The CDR3 nucleotides are TGCGCCAGCAGCTTTTGGGACGGGGGGTCAGAGACCCAGTACTTC. It yields the protein CASSFWDGGSETQYF.

This sequence joins TRBV5-4 and TRBJ2-1; no definite D call. The CDR3 is 13 residues long. V was trimmed by 4 bases and J by 2 bases, leaving 7 bases between them. Germline lookup yields CDR1 SGHNT and CDR2 YYREEE (reference sequence). The CDR3, as DNA: TGTGCCAGCAGCCCCATTCCCTACAATGAGCAGTTCTTC. It specifies CASSPIPYNEQFF.

This sequence joins TRBV2 and TRBJ2-2; 9 bases are shared with TRBD2. V trimming: 4 bases; J trimming: 5 bases; junction bases outside the gene matches: 5. This CDR3 is 15 amino acids long. Germline lookup yields CDR1 SNHLY and CDR2 FYNNEI. The CDR3 coding sequence is TGTGCCAGCAGTGGGGGTCTAGCGGGAACCGGGGAGCTGTTTTTT. As protein: CASSGGLAGTGELFF.

The genes are TRBV7-3 and TRBJ2-6, with D possibly TRBD2 on 5 matching bases. Germline lookup yields CDR1 SGHTA and CDR2 FQGTGA. The CDR3 loop spans 19 amino acids. V dropped 2 bases and J dropped 3 bases, with 20 bases sitting between them. The CDR3 reads CASSLEGAGGISGANVLTF. The CDR3 bases are TGTGCCAGCAGCTTAGAAGGTGCGGGTGGGATAAGTGGGGCCAACGTCCTGACTTTC.

The rearrangement joins TRBV4-1 to TRBJ2-7, with TRBD2 identical over 11 bases. Germline V gene data show CDR1 as MGHRA and CDR2 as YSYEKL. The CDR3 covers 15 residues. Trimming cost V 1 base and J 4 bases; bases outside gene matches: 3. The CDR3 here is CASSQGASGRYEQYF. In DNA form, the CDR3 reads TGCGCCAGCAGCCAAGGTGCTAGCGGGAGGTACGAGCAGTACTTC.

The rearrangement links TRBV28 to TRBJ2-7; the D gene is possibly TRBD2 (5 bases). Germline CDR1 and CDR2: MDHEN and SYDVKM. The CDR3 runs 15 residues. V was trimmed by 3 bases and J by 7 bases, leaving 19 bases between them. The CDR3 spells CASSFTIRRRREQYF. CDR3 DNA sequence: TGTGCCAGCAGTTTCACTATACGACGGAGGAGAGAGCAGTACTTC. The full variable domain, rest sourced from reference TRBV28 and TRBJ2-7, is DVKVTQSSRYLVKRTGEKVFLECVQDMDHENMFWYRQDPGLGLRLIYFSYDVKMKEKGDIPEGYSVSREKKERFSLILESASTNQTSMYLCASSFTIRRRREQYFGPGTRLTVT.

This sequence joins TRBV2 and TRBJ1-5; the D gene is possibly TRBD1 (6 bases). V dropped 5 bases and J dropped 9 bases, with 17 bases sitting between them. The CDR3 is 14 amino acids. The germline CDR1 and CDR2 sequences are SNHLY and FYNNEI. The CDR3 DNA reads as TGTGCCAGCAGTCCGAGACAGGACCGGGGGCCCCAGCATTTT. Translation gives CASSPRQDRGPQHF. Together with reference TRBV2 and TRBJ1-5, the CDR3 gives the full variable domain: EPEVTQTPSHQVTQMGQEVILRCVPISNHLYFYWYRQILGQKVEFLVSFYNNEISEKSEIFDDQFSVERPDGSNFTLKIRSTKLEDSAMYFCASSPRQDRGPQHFGDGTRLSIL.

The genes are TRBV10-3 and TRBJ2-1; TRBD2 aligns across 11 bases. Trimming at V came to 0 bases and at J to 4 bases, leaving 2 bases not matched to a gene. The CDR3 is 16 residues long. Germline assignment: CDR1 ENHRY and CDR2 SYGVKD. CDR3 region: CAISESGLADYNEQFF. In nucleotides, the CDR3 is TGTGCCATCAGTGAGTCGGGACTAGCGGATTACAATGAGCAGTTCTTC.

The CDR3: CASSLQGDKNSPLHF. Written as DNA, the CDR3 is TGTGCCAGCAGTTTACAGGGGGATAAGAATTCACCCCTCCACTTT. The rearrangement uses TRBV28 and TRBJ1-6; 7 bases align to TRBD1. Germline CDR1 and CDR2: MDHEN and SYDVKM. With 2 bases clipped from V and 7 bases from J, the junction kept 5 bases outside the gene matches. The CDR3 sequence is 15 residues long.

This clone was counted between two and nine times. The chain combines TRBV5-8 with TRBJ2-7; D perhaps matches TRBD1 (6 bases). The CDR3 is 11 residues long. Trimming removed 5 bases from V and 10 bases from J, with 13 bases in between. Looked up from germline, CDR1 is SGHTS and CDR2 is YDEGEE. CDR3 sequence reads: CASRSWDNQYF. The CDR3 DNA follows: TGTGCCAGCAGAAGCTGGGACAACCAGTACTTC.

The chain recombines TRBV7-9 with TRBJ2-2; 14 bases align to TRBD2. V lost 4 bases, J lost 7 bases, and 8 bases stayed unmatched. The germline V gene has CDR1 SEHNR and CDR2 FQNEAQ (reference sequence). This CDR3 region has 17 residues. The CDR3 is CASSYPGLAGANGELFF. The CDR3 bases are TGTGCCAGCAGCTACCCGGGACTAGCGGGAGCCAACGGGGAGCTGTTTTTT.

The chain links TRBV3-1 (or the pseudogene TRBV3-2) to TRBJ1-2, with 8 bases aligning to TRBD1. CDR1 and CDR2 from the germline V gene are LGHDT and YNNKEL (reference sequence). This CDR3 spans 14 amino acids. V lost 3 bases and J lost 4; bases outside the gene matches: 4. CDR3 residues: CASSQGGQAYGYTF. In DNA form, the CDR3 reads TGTGCCAGCAGCCAGGGGGGACAGGCCTATGGCTACACCTTC.